A single sample gave rise to the 25 T cell receptor beta chains below, sequenced in a study of blood T cells in healthy people across ages (dated by TCRdb to between 2014 and 2017). Library preparation used 5' RACE. Sequencing was performed on an Illumina HiSeq 2500. The second PCR ran for about 6 to 12 cycles and used a J-beta primer mix along with a sample-barcoded 5' primer. The public reads were reanalyzed by TCRdb: fastp trimming at Q25, MiXCR alignment, in-frame beta chains only. Each CDR3 protein appears once, grouped with its most common genes and DNA. Counted in this sample were more than 800,000 distinct CDR3 sequences; 45% of them appeared once. The ten largest clones represent 15% to 20% of the sample. Sequenced sample: blood. The receptors come from a woman between 55 and 75 years old in good health.

There are a few counts of this clonotype. The chain carries TRBV27 and TRBJ2-5, with 8 bases identical to TRBD2. Germline V gene lookup returns CDR1 MNHEY and CDR2 SMNVEV (reference sequence). The CDR3 spans 13 residues. V was pared by 3 bases and J by 4 bases, with 1 base of the junction left unmatched. CDR3 amino acids: CASSFLAGETQYF. CDR3 sequence (DNA): TGTGCCAGCAGTTTCCTAGCGGGAGAGACCCAGTACTTC.

This clonotype was detected only once. Relative to the germline gene, one junction end is altered; a read error may explain this. The chain combines TRBV29-1 with TRBJ2-1, with D perhaps TRBD1 (5 bases). Germline loops: CDR1 SQVTM, CDR2 ANQGSEA. The CDR3 has 15 residues. CDR3 region: CSVDSFVSSCNEQFF. The CDR3 DNA sequence: TGCAGCGTAGACAGCTTTGTGAGCTCCTGCAATGAGCAGTTCTTC.

A single count supports this clonotype. The rearrangement uses TRBV29-1 and TRBJ2-5, with a possible D match to TRBD2 (5 bases). This CDR3 is 11 amino acids long. Germline V gene lookup returns CDR1 SQVTM and CDR2 ANQGSEA. CDR3 bases: TGCGGCACGGGGTTGCAAGAGACCCAGTACTTC. This gives the protein CGTGLQETQYF.

The rearrangement uses TRBV5-1 and TRBJ1-1, with a possible D match to TRBD1 (6 bases). Germline V gene data show CDR1 as SGHRS and CDR2 as YFSETQ. The CDR3 runs 16 residues. V lost 4 bases and J 4 bases, leaving 20 bases between the germline ends. CDR3 sequence reads: CASSPEGGASGTEAFF. For the CDR3, the DNA is TGCGCCAGCAGCCCGGAAGGGGGGGCGAGTGGCACTGAAGCTTTCTTT. The full variable domain, with the rest looked up from reference TRBV5-1 and TRBJ1-1, is KAGVTQTPRYLIKTRGQQVTLSCSPISGHRSVSWYQQTPGQGLQFLFEYFSETQRNKGNFPGRFSGRQFSNSRSEMNVSTLELGDSALYLCASSPEGGASGTEAFFGQGTRLTVV.

The gene calls are TRBV7-9 and TRBJ2-1; 9 bases map to TRBD2. Trimming at V came to 5 bases and at J to 6 bases, leaving 14 bases not matched to a gene. CDR1 and CDR2 (germline): SEHNR, FQNEAQ (reference sequence). The CDR3 is 17 residues long. In DNA form, the CDR3 reads TGTGCCAGCAGCACGACTAGCGGCACAGCCCCGCCCAATGAGCAGTTCTTC. Its translation: CASSTTSGTAPPNEQFF.

This clonotype showed up just a few times. V is TRBV6-2 or TRBV6-3 and J is TRBJ2-7; a possible D gene is TRBD2 (6 bases). The CDR3 is 18 amino acids. Germline V CDR1 and CDR2: MNHEY, SVGEGT. The germline V and J ends were trimmed by 0 bases and 0 bases, with 18 bases remaining between them. CDR3 protein: CASSYSNNLARSSYEQYF. CDR3 nucleotides: TGTGCCAGCAGTTACTCGAATAATCTAGCGAGGAGCTCCTACGAGCAGTACTTC.

This clonotype was recorded once. V and J are TRBV6-2 or TRBV6-3 and TRBJ2-7; TRBD1 might be the D (5 bases). The CDR3 contains 17 residues. V lost 0 bases and J lost 3, with 18 bases in between. Germline V lookup: CDR1 MNHEY, CDR2 SVGEGT. The CDR3 nucleotides are TGTGCCAGCAGTTACTCCGTCCTGGGCAGGGTTGTCTACGAGCAGTACTTC. This codes for CASSYSVLGRVVYEQYF.

The V call is TRBV28, the J call TRBJ2-6; D is perhaps TRBD1 (5 bases). Per the germline V gene, CDR1 is MDHEN and CDR2 is SYDVKM. This CDR3 comprises 19 residues. Trimming removed 6 bases at V and 4 bases at J, with 25 bases between. CDR3 sequence: CASSPVDGALRSGANVLTF. CDR3 coding DNA: TGTGCCAGCAGCCCAGTGGATGGGGCCCTTCGGTCCGGGGCCAACGTCCTGACTTTC.

This clonotype was detected a few times. This chain uses TRBV6-5 with TRBJ2-5; TRBD1 matches at 10 bases. Per the germline V gene, CDR1 is MNHEY and CDR2 is SVGAGI. The CDR3 length is 18 residues. V shed 2 bases and J 0 bases; nucleotides not matched to a gene: 9. CDR3 nucleotide sequence: TGTGCCAGCAGTTACCTCTTTTCCGGGACAGGGGACCAAGAGACCCAGTACTTC. It yields the protein CASSYLFSGTGDQETQYF.

In its sample, this clonotype was seen many times. One end of the junction fails to match germline, which may point to a read error. The rearrangement uses TRBV5-1 and TRBJ2-1, with D unclear. The CDR3 has 14 residues. Germline V gene sequence: CDR1 SGHRS, CDR2 YFSETQ. The CDR3 coding sequence is TGTGCCAGCAGCCCCCCCTCGTCCTACAATGAGCAGTTCTTC. Translating gives CASSPPSSYNEQFF.

The chain links TRBV6-2 or TRBV6-3 to TRBJ2-4; tentative D call: TRBD2 (7 bases). Germline V CDR1 and CDR2: MNHEY, SVGEGT. Trimming stripped 6 bases from V and 13 bases from J, with 19 bases between. This CDR3 spans 13 amino acids. CDR3 coding DNA: TGTGCCAGCAGCGAACGAACAGGGAGGGGGCAGTACTTC. This codes for CASSERTGRGQYF.

This chain links TRBV20-1 with TRBJ2-1, with TRBD1 matching over 9 bases. V dropped 5 bases and J dropped 7; count of bases not matched to a gene: 12. This CDR3 comprises 15 residues. Germline CDR1 DFQATT, CDR2 SNEGSKA (reference sequence). Here the CDR3 DNA reads TGCAGTGCTCGGAGTCCCGGGACAGGGAGGAATGAGCAGTTCTTC. Translating it yields CSARSPGTGRNEQFF.

V is TRBV27 and J is TRBJ2-7; tentatively, D is TRBD1 (5 bases). V lost 3 bases to trimming and J lost 4 bases, with 13 bases between them. Germline V lookup: CDR1 MNHEY, CDR2 SMNVEV (reference sequence). This CDR3 comprises 14 residues. The CDR3 sequence: CASSFGDRIYEQYF. DNA for the CDR3: TGTGCCAGCAGTTTTGGTGACAGAATTTACGAGCAGTACTTC.

About this clonotype: One end of the junction is discordant with germline, which a read error may explain. The gene calls are TRBV5-1 and TRBJ2-1; 12 bases line up with TRBD2. The CDR3 is made up of 16 amino acids. Germline assignment: CDR1 SGHRS and CDR2 YFSETQ. The CDR3 region has the DNA TGCGCCAGCGGCTTGGCGGGGACTAGCGGGCACAATGAGCAGTTCTTC. Translated: CASGLAGTSGHNEQFF.

This clonotype was counted at least ten times. One end of the junction does not line up with germline, which may come from a read error. V gene TRBV5-1 combines with J gene TRBJ2-3; no definite D call. The V gene's germline CDR1 is SGHRS and CDR2 YFSETQ. The CDR3 runs to 12 residues. CDR3 amino acids: CASSPSGDTQYF. CDR3 DNA: TGTGCCAGCAGCCCATCGGGAGATACGCAGTATTTT.

For this clonotype: This could be a read error, since a much larger clone is one nucleotide away. The CDR3 nucleotides read TGTGCCACCAAGGGAATAGGATACTTGTACCAAGAGACCCAGTACTTC. Its protein is CATKGIGYLYQETQYF. The V gene is TRBV10-3, the J gene TRBJ2-5; no clear D gene. The ends were cut back, 10 bases at V and 0 bases at J, with 21 bases in the middle. This CDR3 has 16 amino acids. CDR1 is ENHRY, CDR2 SYGVKD, per germline.

Here the CDR3 DNA reads TGTGCCAGCAGTGCGGGACAGACCTACAATGAGCAGTACTTC. Amino acid sequence: CASSAGQTYNEQYF. This chain uses TRBV6-5 with TRBJ2-7; TRBD1 is a possible D gene (7 bases). The length of the CDR3 is 14 residues. V was cut by 5 bases and J by 7 bases, with 18 bases left in between. Per germline, CDR1 MNHEY and CDR2 SVGAGI.

This chain links TRBV2 with TRBJ2-2; D is undetermined. Trimming removed 7 bases at V and 0 bases at J, with 9 bases between. The CDR3 sequence is 14 residues long. Germline V gives CDR1 SNHLY, CDR2 FYNNEI. CDR3 in amino acids: CASNGGSNTGELFF. The CDR3 bases are TGTGCCAGCAACGGCGGTTCGAACACCGGGGAGCTGTTTTTT.

CDR3 loop: CASSLVGIWQTQYF. The DNA of the CDR3 is TGTGCCAGCAGCTTAGTGGGTATCTGGCAGACCCAGTACTTC. The V gene is TRBV7-8, the J gene TRBJ2-5; D ambiguous. CDR3 length equals 14 residues. V was pared by 1 base and J by 6 bases, with 12 bases between. The germline gives CDR1 SGHVS, CDR2 FQNEAQ.

This chain joins TRBV3-1 and TRBJ2-1, with 7 bases that match TRBD2. This CDR3 has 18 residues. The germline V gene has CDR1 LGHDT and CDR2 YNNKEL (reference sequence). The V segment lost 0 bases and the J segment 6 bases; nucleotides outside the gene matches: 14. For the CDR3, the DNA is TGTGCCAGCAGCCAAGATCCGGGGGAGGGCGACGGGCTCAATGAGCAGTTCTTC. Encoded protein: CASSQDPGEGDGLNEQFF.

The chain links TRBV14 to TRBJ2-1; TRBD2 might be the D (6 bases). Germline V CDR1 and CDR2: SGHDN, FVKESK. The CDR3 length is 15 residues. Trimming removed 4 bases at V and 12 bases at J, with 22 bases between. CDR3 loop: CASSRDPTSSGGQFF. As DNA, the CDR3 is TGTGCCAGCAGCCGCGACCCGACTAGTTCCGGTGGGCAGTTCTTC.

The genes are TRBV6-6 and TRBJ2-7, with D hard to call. Looked up from germline, CDR1 is MNHNY and CDR2 is SVGAGI (reference sequence). The CDR3 covers 11 residues. V lost 10 bases to trimming and J lost 6 bases, with 13 bases between them. CDR3 region: CATNFKSEQYF. In DNA, the CDR3 is TGTGCCACCAATTTCAAGTCCGAGCAGTACTTC.

The CDR3 region is CASSLGVVIQYF. The CDR3 nucleotides read TGTGCCAGCAGTTTGGGCGTGGTCATTCAGTACTTC. The V gene is TRBV12-3 or TRBV12-4, the J gene TRBJ2-4; D unclear. V lost 3 bases, J lost 9 bases, and 9 bases lay in between. The CDR3 is 12 residues long.

This clonotype was detected only a few times. In nucleotides, the CDR3 is TGTGCCAGCAGCTTGGGACAGGGGAGTGGCTATGGCTACACCTTC. Its protein is CASSLGQGSGYGYTF. This rearrangement joins TRBV7-9 to TRBJ1-2; 10 positions agree with TRBD1. The CDR3 is made up of 15 amino acids. Per germline, CDR1 SEHNR and CDR2 FQNEAQ (reference sequence). J gave up 4 bases and V 3 bases, and 5 bases lay outside the gene matches.

The V gene is TRBV27, the J gene TRBJ1-2; TRBD1 matches at 9 bases. Looked up from germline, CDR1 is MNHEY and CDR2 is SMNVEV (reference sequence). V was clipped by 5 bases and J by 7 bases; unmatched bases: 8. The CDR3 spans 14 residues. In nucleotides, the CDR3 is TGTGCCAGCAGTCCCGGGACAGGGCCTTCTGGCTACACCTTC. It is translated as CASSPGTGPSGYTF.